The 16 T cell receptor beta chains in this list originate from one sample, sequenced in a study of cytomegalovirus exposure and HLA in healthy donors. Amplification used 60 Vbeta primers and 13 Jbeta primers. The repertoire was sequenced with immunoSEQ multiplex PCR; TCRdb's copy has only in-frame clones and lacks some. The profile shows approximately 200,000 clones, around 81% of them singletons. The sequenced sample consisted of PBMCs. The source of these receptors is a young woman in good health and CMV-seropositive.

V and J are TRBV7-9 and TRBJ1-4; D remains ambiguous. The CDR3 contains 12 residues. Germline CDR1 reads SEHNR; CDR2 reads FQNEAQ (reference sequence). V was trimmed by 4 bases and J by 4 bases, leaving 4 bases between them. In DNA, the CDR3 is TGTGCCAGCAGCTACATTAATGAAAAACTGTTTTTT. Translated: CASSYINEKLFF.

V usage is TRBV6-1 and J usage is TRBJ1-2, with D possibly TRBD1 on 6 matching bases. Looked up from germline, CDR1 is MNHNS and CDR2 is SASEGT. The CDR3 consists of 15 residues. The ends were cut back, 1 base at V and 4 bases at J, with 13 bases in the middle. CDR3 sequence reads: CASSEDRELLYGYTF. The CDR3 DNA reads as TGTGCCAGCAGTGAAGACAGGGAACTACTCTATGGCTACACCTTC.

This clone was picked up a small number of times. The gene calls are TRBV5-1 and TRBJ1-1; TRBD1 is a possible D gene (5 bases). V was cut by 0 bases and J by 8 bases, with 14 bases left in between. CDR1 is SGHRS and CDR2 is YFSETQ in the germline V gene. This CDR3 has 14 amino acids. CDR3 sequence: CASSLAPGQVEAFF. CDR3 bases: TGCGCCAGCAGCTTGGCTCCAGGGCAAGTAGAAGCTTTCTTT.

Note on this clone: Compared with germline, one end of the junction differs, possibly owing to a read error. The rearrangement links TRBV5-1 to TRBJ2-5; 9 nucleotides match TRBD1. CDR1 and CDR2 from the germline V gene are SGHRS and YFSETQ. The CDR3 contains 13 residues. The DNA of the CDR3 is TGCGCCAGCAGCCGGACAGGGGCGGAGACCCGGTACTTC. This gives the protein CASSRTGAETRYF.

V and J are TRBV7-2 and TRBJ2-2, with D possibly matching TRBD2 (5 bases). The V and J ends lost 5 bases and 0 bases respectively, with 13 bases between them. CDR1 SGHTA and CDR2 FQGNSA come from the germline V gene. CDR3 length: 16 residues. CDR3 amino acids: CASSRWRPTNTGELFF. In DNA form, the CDR3 reads TGTGCCAGCAGCCGGTGGAGGCCTACGAACACCGGGGAGCTGTTTTTT.

CDR3 region: CASSPPPGQGSPGANVLTF. CDR3 DNA: TGTGCCAGCAGCCCTCCCCCGGGACAGGGGTCCCCTGGGGCCAACGTCCTGACTTTC. This rearrangement joins TRBV7-9 to TRBJ2-6; 10 bases line up with TRBD1. Germline values: CDR1 SEHNR, CDR2 FQNEAQ (reference sequence). The CDR3 covers 19 residues. Losses at the gene ends were 5 bases for V and 2 bases for J; bases not matched to a gene: 12.

This clone was observed a handful of times. The chain is built from TRBV28 and TRBJ1-1, with D unresolved. Trimming took off 6 bases at V and 7 bases at J, with 9 bases between the two ends. The length of the CDR3 is 11 residues. Per germline, CDR1 MDHEN and CDR2 SYDVKM. CDR3 protein: CASSESFEAFF. The CDR3, as DNA: TGTGCCAGCAGCGAGAGTTTTGAAGCTTTCTTT.

The chain employs TRBV5-4 and TRBJ1-2; 10 positions match TRBD1. Germline V gives CDR1 SGHNT, CDR2 YYREEE (reference sequence). V was pared by 5 bases and J by 4 bases, with 8 bases of the junction left unmatched. This CDR3 has 15 amino acids. The CDR3 spells CASSQQDRGVYGYTF. CDR3 coding DNA: TGTGCCAGCAGTCAACAGGACAGGGGGGTCTATGGCTACACCTTC. Using reference TRBV5-4 and TRBJ1-2 for the parts outside the CDR3, the full variable domain is ETGVTQSPTHLIKTRGQQVTLRCSSQSGHNTVSWYQQALGQGPQFIFQYYREEENGRGNFPPRFSGLQFPNYSSELNVNALELDDSALYLCASSQQDRGVYGYTFGSGTRLTVV.

The chain has TRBV4-3 and TRBJ1-1; D unresolved. The V gene lost 4 bases and the J gene lost 1 base, with 10 bases spanning the gap. From germline, CDR1 is LGHNA and CDR2 YSLEER. CDR3 size: 14 residues. The DNA for the CDR3 is TGCGCCAGCAGCCCGGTACAGACGAACACTGAAGCTTTCTTT. It encodes CASSPVQTNTEAFF.

The chain couples TRBV7-9 to TRBJ1-3; D might be TRBD1 (5 bases). Per germline, CDR1 SEHNR and CDR2 FQNEAQ (reference sequence). The V end lost 3 bases, the J end lost 3 bases, and 12 bases lay between the germline ends. The CDR3 is made up of 15 amino acids. CDR3 in DNA: TGTGCCAGCAGCTTTCCTGGGGCGGATGGAAACACCATATATTTT. Protein: CASSFPGADGNTIYF.

The V call is TRBV6-1, the J call TRBJ1-1; 7 bases fit TRBD1. With 6 bases clipped from V and 0 bases from J, the junction kept 1 base outside the gene matches. CDR1 is MNHNS and CDR2 is SASEGT in the germline V gene. This CDR3 has 13 amino acids. In DNA, the CDR3 is TGTGCCAGCAGCAGGGGGATGAACACTGAAGCTTTCTTT. Its translation: CASSRGMNTEAFF.

The CDR3 coding sequence is TGCGCCAGCAGCCCAGATGGCCAGGGACTAGCCAAAAACATTCAGTACTTC. Protein: CASSPDGQGLAKNIQYF. The genes are TRBV4-1 and TRBJ2-4; possible D gene TRBD2, 6 bases. The CDR3 length is 17 residues. Germline V gene sequence: CDR1 MGHRA, CDR2 YSYEKL. V lost 4 bases and J lost 0, with 16 bases in between.

The chain couples TRBV12-5 to TRBJ2-5, with D possibly matching TRBD1 (5 bases). V lost 6 bases and J lost 3, with 8 bases in between. The V gene's germline CDR1 is LGHNT and CDR2 FRNRAP. The CDR3 spans 12 residues. In DNA, the CDR3 is TGTGCTAGTGGGACGACAGAAGAGACCCAGTACTTC. It is translated as CASGTTEETQYF.

V usage is TRBV5-5 and J usage is TRBJ1-1; 9 bases are a match to TRBD1. The CDR3 consists of 15 residues. Germline CDR1 is SGHKS and CDR2 is YYEKEE (reference sequence). J was trimmed by 4 bases and V by 5 bases; bases with no gene match: 9. CDR3: CASRSLDRGATEAFF. The CDR3 nucleotides are TGTGCCAGCAGATCCCTGGACAGGGGCGCCACTGAAGCTTTCTTT.

This sequence joins TRBV7-9 and TRBJ1-1, with TRBD1 identical over 9 bases. The CDR3 extends over 13 amino acids. The junction had 4 bases not matched to a gene; V was cut back by 8 bases and J by 3 bases. Germline CDR1 SEHNR, CDR2 FQNEAQ (reference sequence). As DNA, the CDR3 is TGTGCCAGCGCTGACAGGGGGGACACTGAAGCTTTCTTT. Residues: CASADRGDTEAFF.

This clone was counted once. The chain has TRBV5-1 and TRBJ2-3; the D is unclear. The CDR3 covers 12 residues. V lost 4 bases to trimming and J lost 4 bases, with 7 bases between them. Germline CDR1 reads SGHRS; CDR2 reads YFSETQ. The CDR3 sequence: CASSRSSDTQYF. The CDR3 nucleotides are TGCGCCAGCAGCCGGAGCTCAGATACGCAGTATTTT.